Included here is one TCR beta chain sequence, with context. No antigen is known for it. Nested PCRs of about 17 and 10 cycles, two in total, were run on TCRalpha and TCRbeta cDNA. TCRdb derives one entry per CDR3 protein from the 5' RACE reads, leaving out DNA. The sample totals tens of thousands of distinct CDR3 sequences; its top ten clones hold just under 7.5%. The entry originates in a study of monozygotic twins with inflammatory bowel disease. Study outcomes and limitations: Variability in patient repertoires may have come partly from differing immunosuppressive treatments. Especially with disease activity, IBD patients had fewer clonotypes in common with others than healthy twins did.

CDR3 length equals 13 residues. Germline V CDR1 and CDR2: SGHRS, YFSETQ. Material: blood. V usage is TRBV5-1 and J usage is TRBJ2-3; as DNA is missing, the TRBD2 call by TCRdb cannot be tested. This receptor was identified in a human donor with ulcerative colitis or Crohn's disease, or a healthy co-twin of an affected twin (not recorded which). The CDR3 protein is CASSSRLADTQYF.